The rows below give T cell receptor beta chains drawn from one sample of a study of blood T cell repertoires in COVID-19. Profiling relied on immunoSEQ multiplex PCR, and the TCRdb table lists in-frame clones only, not all of them. The sample yields a few hundred thousand clones, approximately 81% seen once. The specimen sequenced was peripheral blood. Source of these receptors: a woman aged 55-75 years who had recovered from COVID-19. The CDR3 runs from the conserved cysteine through the conserved F or W. D genes are given only for firm matches. Clone size, where shown, is once, few, many, or a class for clones that have expanded.

clone size: few
D gene: TRBD2
V gene: TRBV4-2
J gene: TRBJ2-7
CDR3 protein: CASSRASLVGGFSYEQYF
CDR3 DNA: TGTGCCAGCAGCCGCGCCTCACTCGTGGGAGGGTTCTCCTACGAGCAGTACTTC

clone size: .
D gene: TRBD1
V gene: TRBV11-2
J gene: TRBJ2-7
CDR3 protein: CASSLVADLGTGAFTEQYF
CDR3 DNA: TGTGCCAGCAGCTTAGTGGCTGACCTGGGGACAGGGGCCTTTACCGAGCAGTACTTC

clone size: .
D gene: TRBD2
V gene: TRBV5-4
J gene: TRBJ2-2
CDR3 protein: CASSFGGGATGELFF
CDR3 DNA: TGTGCCAGCAGCTTTGGCGGGGGGGCCACCGGGGAGCTGTTTTTT

clone size: .
D gene: TRBD2
V gene: TRBV7-9
J gene: TRBJ2-3
CDR3 protein: CASSYGTSVFPSTDTQYF
CDR3 DNA: TGTGCCAGCAGCTACGGGACTAGCGTGTTCCCAAGCACAGATACGCAGTATTTT

clone size: .
D gene: TRBD2
V gene: TRBV5-8
J gene: TRBJ2-5
CDR3 protein: CASMFNPTSGGEGPQYF
CDR3 DNA: TGTGCCAGCATGTTTAACCCGACTAGCGGGGGAGAAGGGCCCCAGTACTTC

clone size: .
D gene: .
V gene: TRBV6-5
J gene: TRBJ2-2
CDR3 protein: CASSYPGGELFF
CDR3 DNA: TGTGCCAGCAGTTACCCCGGGGGGGAGCTGTTTTTT

clone size: once
D gene: .
V gene: TRBV24-1
J gene: TRBJ2-5
CDR3 protein: CATSDWSEQETQYF
CDR3 DNA: TGTGCCACCAGTGATTGGTCAGAACAAGAGACCCAGTACTTC

clone size: once
D gene: TRBD2
V gene: TRBV27
J gene: TRBJ2-1
CDR3 protein: CASSRTSGGPTKFF
CDR3 DNA: TGTGCCAGCAGCCGGACTAGCGGTGGTCCTACAAAGTTCTTC

clone size: .
D gene: .
V gene: TRBV7-8
J gene: TRBJ1-3
CDR3 protein: CASSLDGVLPGNTIYF
CDR3 DNA: TGTGCCAGCAGCTTAGACGGGGTACTACCTGGAAACACCATATATTTT

clone size: .
D gene: TRBD1
V gene: TRBV7-2
J gene: TRBJ1-4
CDR3 protein: CASSPARGQDIEKLFF
CDR3 DNA: TGTGCCAGCAGCCCCGCCAGGGGGCAGGATATTGAAAAACTGTTTTTT

clone size: .
D gene: TRBD1
V gene: TRBV2
J gene: TRBJ1-2
CDR3 protein: CATRSGTANYGYTF
CDR3 DNA: TGTGCCACCCGTTCCGGGACAGCGAACTATGGCTACACCTTC

clone size: .
D gene: .
V gene: TRBV13
J gene: TRBJ2-7
CDR3 protein: CASSLGDSTYEQYF
CDR3 DNA: TGTGCCAGCAGCTTGGGGGACTCCACCTACGAGCAGTACTTC

clone size: .
D gene: .
V gene: TRBV5-6
J gene: TRBJ1-5
CDR3 protein: CASSSQGAQEPQHF
CDR3 DNA: TGTGCCAGCAGCTCACAGGGCGCCCAGGAGCCCCAGCATTTT

clone size: .
D gene: TRBD2
V gene: TRBV3-1/TRBV3-2
J gene: TRBJ2-5
CDR3 protein: CASSRPTSGGAETQYF
CDR3 DNA: TGTGCCAGCAGCCGTCCGACTAGCGGGGGGGCAGAGACCCAGTACTTC

clone size: .
D gene: TRBD1
V gene: TRBV18
J gene: TRBJ2-5
CDR3 protein: CASSPGTGGQTQYF
CDR3 DNA: TGTGCCAGCTCACCAGGGACAGGGGGGCAGACCCAGTACTTC

clone size: .
D gene: TRBD2
V gene: TRBV6-4
J gene: TRBJ2-7
CDR3 protein: CASSDLLAGRAYEQYF
CDR3 DNA: TGTGCCAGCAGTGATCTGCTAGCGGGGCGTGCCTACGAGCAGTACTTC

clone size: once
D gene: TRBD2
V gene: TRBV27
J gene: TRBJ2-1
CDR3 protein: CASSSILAGYNEQFF
CDR3 DNA: TGTGCCAGCAGTTCCATCCTAGCGGGCTACAATGAGCAGTTCTTC

clone size: .
D gene: .
V gene: TRBV12-3/TRBV12-4
J gene: TRBJ2-7
CDR3 protein: CASSWTDQFEQYF
CDR3 DNA: TGTGCCAGCAGTTGGACAGATCAGTTCGAGCAGTACTTC

clone size: .
D gene: TRBD1
V gene: TRBV6-5
J gene: TRBJ2-7
CDR3 protein: CASRPETGGDEQYF
CDR3 DNA: TGTGCCAGCCGCCCGGAGACAGGGGGCGACGAGCAGTACTTC

clone size: .
D gene: .
V gene: TRBV12-3/TRBV12-4
J gene: TRBJ2-7
CDR3 protein: CASSLFRDEQYF
CDR3 DNA: TGTGCCAGCAGTTTGTTCAGGGACGAGCAGTACTTC

clone size: .
D gene: TRBD2
V gene: TRBV11-2
J gene: TRBJ2-4
CDR3 protein: CASSSLAGGTLAKNIQYF
CDR3 DNA: TGTGCCAGCAGCAGCCTAGCGGGGGGGACCTTAGCCAAAAACATTCAGTACTTC

clone size: .
D gene: .
V gene: TRBV19
J gene: TRBJ1-2
CDR3 protein: CASSPRQHYGYTF
CDR3 DNA: TGTGCCAGTAGTCCCCGACAGCACTATGGCTACACCTTC

clone size: once
D gene: TRBD1
V gene: TRBV5-1
J gene: TRBJ2-7
CDR3 protein: CASRPTDRGLVYEQYF
CDR3 DNA: TGCGCCAGCAGGCCAACGGACAGGGGGCTAGTCTACGAGCAGTACTTC

clone size: .
D gene: TRBD2
V gene: TRBV3-1/TRBV3-2
J gene: TRBJ2-3
CDR3 protein: CASSPTGGGSTDTQYF
CDR3 DNA: TGTGCCAGCAGCCCGACGGGCGGGGGATCCACAGATACGCAGTATTTT

clone size: .
D gene: TRBD1
V gene: TRBV7-2
J gene: TRBJ1-1
CDR3 protein: CASSPGTGGTEAFF
CDR3 DNA: TGTGCCAGCAGCCCAGGGACAGGGGGCACTGAAGCTTTCTTT

clone size: .
D gene: TRBD1
V gene: TRBV7-2
J gene: TRBJ2-7
CDR3 protein: CASSLTGGSYEQYF
CDR3 DNA: TGTGCCAGCAGCTTAACAGGGGGATCCTACGAGCAGTACTTC

clone size: .
D gene: .
V gene: TRBV18
J gene: TRBJ2-5
CDR3 protein: CASSPQGSETQYF
CDR3 DNA: TGTGCCAGCTCACCACAGGGGTCCGAGACCCAGTACTTC

clone size: .
D gene: TRBD2
V gene: TRBV6-2/TRBV6-3
J gene: TRBJ2-7
CDR3 protein: CASSYGGSSSYEQYF
CDR3 DNA: TGTGCCAGCAGTTACGGCGGGAGTTCCTCCTACGAGCAGTACTTC

clone size: .
D gene: .
V gene: TRBV19
J gene: TRBJ1-2
CDR3 protein: CASSPPPDRFYGYTF
CDR3 DNA: TGTGCCAGTAGCCCACCCCCCGACAGGTTCTATGGCTACACCTTC